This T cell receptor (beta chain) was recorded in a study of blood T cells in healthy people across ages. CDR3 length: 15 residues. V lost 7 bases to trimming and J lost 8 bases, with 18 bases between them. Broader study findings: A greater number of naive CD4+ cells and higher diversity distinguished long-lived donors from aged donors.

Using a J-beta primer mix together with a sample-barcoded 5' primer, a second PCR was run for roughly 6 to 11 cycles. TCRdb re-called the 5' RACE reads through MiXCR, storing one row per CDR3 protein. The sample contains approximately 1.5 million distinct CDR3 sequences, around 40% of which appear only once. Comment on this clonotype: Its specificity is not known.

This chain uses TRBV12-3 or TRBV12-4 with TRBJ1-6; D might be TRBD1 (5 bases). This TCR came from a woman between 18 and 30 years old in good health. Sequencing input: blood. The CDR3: CASTITGVRDSPLHF. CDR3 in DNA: TGTGCCAGCACCATTACAGGAGTCCGAGATTCACCCCTCCACTTT.